This record looks at one TCR beta chain sequence and its context. This sample is drawn from a study of cytomegalovirus exposure and HLA in healthy donors. Primers for the PCR totalled 60 Vbeta and 13 Jbeta. Methods used by the authors: As a later analysis found, there were about 80 million unique TCR beta chains, of which some 10 million were shared. Here immunoSEQ multiplex PCR was the method, and the copy in TCRdb shows in-frame clones only, minus some. That table gives V, J and clone size, and the DNA gave D and trimming. The sample has some 100,000 clones, around three quarters seen once; the top ten hold 2% to 3%. Per germline, CDR1 SGHAT and CDR2 FQNNGV. The ends lost 5 bases at V and 9 bases at J; junction bases unmatched: 11. The CDR3 sequence is 14 residues long.

What was sequenced was PBMCs. The chain links TRBV11-2 to TRBJ2-3, with 7 nucleotides matching TRBD2. The TCR comes from a female donor in good health and CMV-seronegative. The CDR3 bases are TGTGCCAGCAGCAGCGGCGGGGGTTTCGTCACGCAGTATTTT. It yields the protein CASSSGGGFVTQYF.